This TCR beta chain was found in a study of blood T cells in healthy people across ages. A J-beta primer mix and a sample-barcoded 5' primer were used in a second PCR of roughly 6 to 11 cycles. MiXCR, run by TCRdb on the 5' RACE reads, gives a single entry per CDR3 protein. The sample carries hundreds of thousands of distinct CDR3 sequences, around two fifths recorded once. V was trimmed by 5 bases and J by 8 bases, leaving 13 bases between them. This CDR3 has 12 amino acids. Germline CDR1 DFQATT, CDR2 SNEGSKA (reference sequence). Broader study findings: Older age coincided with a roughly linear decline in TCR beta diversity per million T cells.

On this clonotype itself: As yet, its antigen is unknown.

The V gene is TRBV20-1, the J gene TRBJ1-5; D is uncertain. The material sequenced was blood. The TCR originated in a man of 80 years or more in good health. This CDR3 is CSALAGEKPQHF. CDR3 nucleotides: TGCAGTGCTCTCGCCGGGGAGAAGCCCCAGCATTTT.